This T cell receptor beta chain was identified in a study of blood T cell repertoires in COVID-19 (dated by TCRdb to about 2020). Regarding the research as a whole: The collaborator samples originated in the United States, Italy and Spain and spanned the acute and convalescent phases of COVID-19. The material from the prospective study consisted of cDNA or gDNA derived from T cells, B-cell-depleted T cells, or PBMCs. Deeply sampled blood TCRbeta repertoires from subjects exposed to, actively infected with, or recovered from COVID-19 were included in the dataset. The repertoires were made available in a free public database intended to serve as a resource for research on the immune response to SARS-CoV-2. The samples were drawn from the first 160 participants of the ongoing ImmuneRACE study and from under 1,500 subjects provided by 6 global collaborators. Sample metadata almost always included a de-identified subject ID, COVID-19 status, age in years and sex. Where available, HLA class I and class II types were taken from metadata supplied by the sample provider and were not determined by assay-based typing.

The research as a whole found: The quantity of clinical and demographic metadata differed by source and by participant and was supplied without curation.

TCRbeta CDR3 regions were amplified from genomic DNA using the immunoSEQ Assay, a bias-controlled multiplex PCR. Under the source paper's analysis protocol: The number of nucleated cells in each sample was estimated from the amplification of reference gene primers within the assay. To quantify the absolute abundance of each unique TCRbeta CDR3 rearrangement, sequence reads were collapsed and filtered. For each sample, productive Simpson clonality was calculated as the square root of Simpson's diversity index across productive rearrangements. Here the immuneACCESS table is served through TCRdb, limited to in-frame sequences with V and J called. Missing clones are a known gap in these copies; in checked studies unresolved V genes cover under half, and the rest lacks a known reason. For V, J and clone size, that table is used; D and trimming come from the DNA. The sample contains a few hundred thousand clones, around nine tenths of them found a single time. Approximately 10% of the sample rests with the top ten.

A remark on this clone: The antigen it recognizes is unknown. Base-call qualities are not available, and no considerably larger clone is one nucleotide away.

Enrolling through a virtual design, the prospective study's participants ranged in age from roughly 18 to 95 years and lived across some 23 United States geographic areas. Cohort assignment in the prospective study relied on participant-reported clinical history from a screening survey and a study questionnaire. ImmuneRACE Cohort 3 recovered participants were defined by two consecutive negative NP/OP PCR tests, healthcare professional clearance, or symptom resolution. Each participant in the prospective study had whole blood, serum and a nasopharyngeal or oropharyngeal swab collected by mobile phlebotomists. Participants in the prospective study had the option to provide additional blood draws and questionnaires over a 2-month period. Blood samples from the prospective study were shipped frozen or at room temperature prior to DNA extraction. Based on the germline V gene, the CDR1 and CDR2 sequences are SGHTA and FQGNSA. A distance of 10 bases separates the germline ends of V and J, which lose 4 bases and 0 bases respectively. The CDR3 holds 14 amino acids from the cysteine to the phenylalanine. Just the 42-base CDR3 DNA is kept, in frame starting at base 1.

This receptor was obtained from a woman aged 45-60 years who had recovered from COVID-19. Here the chain combines TRBV7-2 and TRBJ2-7; D gene: possibly TRBD2, on 5 matching bases. The sequenced sample consisted of PBMCs or T cells enriched from blood (not recorded which). CDR3 region: CASSSWTGSYEQYF. The bases are TGTGCCAGCAGCTCTTGGACTGGCTCCTACGAGCAGTACTTC.